The entry below describes one T cell receptor (beta chain). As yet, its antigen is unknown. Using immunoSEQ multiplex PCR, the repertoire was profiled, and TCRdb retains in-frame clones only, with some absent. The repertoire includes 2,500,000 or so clones, approximately 92% of them detected once, and over 0.12% sits in the top ten. The record originates from a study of shared clonotypes between healthy human individuals. As for the study in general: Per-donor plates numbered three CD4 naive, three CD4 memory, two CD8 naive and one CD8 memory. Study-wide points: Sharing across four donors was highest in naive CD4 (around 5%) and lowest in memory CD8 (0.4%). When compared with the clonotypes that were shared by all four sorted-subset donors, the non-shared clonotypes turned out to have lower generation probabilities.

With 6 bases removed from V and 3 bases from J, the gap between germline ends came to 23 bases. CDR3 length: 17 amino acids. Germline CDR1 and CDR2: SGHAT and FQNNGV. Subsets obtained from CD4+ cells comprised CD45RA+ naive and CD45RA-negative memory cells. V and J are TRBV11-2 and TRBJ1-2, with a possible D match to TRBD1 (6 bases). This receptor was identified in a young man in good health. Sequencing was performed on naive CD4+ T cells sorted from blood. Subset: CD45RA+ positively selected. Written as DNA, the CDR3 is TGTGCCAGCAGAGAAGGGGGGTCCGGTGGGCTGGACTATGGCTACACCTTC. The encoded protein is CASREGGSGGLDYGYTF.